Following are 14 T cell receptor beta chains from one sample sequenced in a study of blood T cell repertoires in COVID-19. Using immunoSEQ multiplex PCR, the repertoire was profiled, and TCRdb retains in-frame clones only, with some absent. The repertoire consists of some 120,000 clones, with roughly 83% occurring once and the leading ten covering around 12%. Sequenced material: peripheral blood. The receptors originated from a woman in her 30s who had recovered from COVID-19.

The chain links TRBV5-1 to TRBJ2-5; the match to TRBD2 covers 10 bases. The CDR3 extends over 16 amino acids. Per germline, CDR1 SGHRS and CDR2 YFSETQ. V was pared by 4 bases and J by 4 bases, with 10 bases of the junction left unmatched. The CDR3 protein is CASSPRAGGPPETQYF. The CDR3 region has the DNA TGCGCCAGCAGCCCACGAGCGGGAGGGCCTCCAGAGACCCAGTACTTC.

The V gene is TRBV6-5, the J gene TRBJ2-7; 8 positions agree with TRBD1. V lost 5 bases, J lost 3 bases, and 6 bases stayed unmatched. CDR1 is MNHEY, CDR2 SVGAGI, per germline. The length of the CDR3 is 14 residues. CDR3 coding DNA: TGTGCCAGCAGTCCCGGACAGGGAAACTACGAGCAGTACTTC. Protein sequence: CASSPGQGNYEQYF.

This chain links TRBV15 with TRBJ1-3; D perhaps matches TRBD1 (5 bases). The V gene's germline CDR1 is LNHNV and CDR2 YYDKDF (reference sequence). CDR3 length: 16 amino acids. V gave up 0 bases and J gave up 0 bases, with 9 bases separating them. This CDR3 is CATSREQVFSGNTIYF. CDR3 coding DNA: TGTGCCACCAGCAGAGAACAGGTCTTCTCTGGAAACACCATATATTTT.

This chain links TRBV27 with TRBJ2-7; TRBD2 matches at 9 bases. V trimming: 6 bases; J trimming: 3 bases; junction bases outside the gene matches: 9. The CDR3 covers 15 residues. The germline V gene encodes CDR1 MNHEY and CDR2 SMNVEV (reference sequence). This chain's CDR3 is CASRESGRSLYEQYF. The CDR3 DNA reads TGTGCCAGCAGGGAAAGCGGGAGGAGCCTCTACGAGCAGTACTTC.

This clone was counted a single time. V and J are TRBV6-5 and TRBJ1-1; 7 bases agree with TRBD1. Germline V gene lookup returns CDR1 MNHEY and CDR2 SVGAGI. With 2 bases clipped from V and 6 bases from J, the junction kept 3 bases outside the gene matches. This CDR3 is built from 13 residues. Here the CDR3 reads CASSYRQGPEAFF. The CDR3 DNA reads as TGTGCCAGCAGTTACCGACAGGGACCTGAAGCTTTCTTT.

The chain links TRBV5-1 to TRBJ2-6; TRBD2 matches at 8 bases. In germline, CDR1 is SGHRS, CDR2 YFSETQ. The CDR3 contains 18 residues. J lost 1 base, V lost 3 bases, and 9 bases had no gene match. CDR3 nucleotides: TGCGCCAGCAGCTCCCAGGGACTAGGGGCGTCTGGGGCCAACGTCCTGACTTTC. Its translation: CASSSQGLGASGANVLTF.

Within the sample, this clone is medium-sized (0.01 to 0.1%). The chain is built from TRBV7-9 and TRBJ2-1; TRBD2 aligns across 8 bases. Trimming removed 5 bases from V and 6 bases from J; junction bases left unmatched: 6. The CDR3 contains 14 residues. Germline lookup yields CDR1 SEHNR and CDR2 FQNEAQ (reference sequence). The CDR3 loop is CASSGPRGGNEQFF. CDR3 DNA: TGTGCCAGCAGCGGCCCCCGGGGGGGCAATGAGCAGTTCTTC. Full variable domain (rest looked up from reference TRBV7-9 and TRBJ2-1): DTGVSQNPRHKITKRGQNVTFRCDPISEHNRLYWYRQTLGQGPEFLTYFQNEAQLEKSRLLSDRFSAERPKGSFSTLEIQRTEQGDSAMYLCASSGPRGGNEQFFGPGTRLTVL.

The chain carries TRBV2 and TRBJ2-7; D unresolved. The germline V and J ends were trimmed by 6 bases and 1 base, with 10 bases remaining between them. The CDR3 consists of 13 residues. CDR1 SNHLY and CDR2 FYNNEI come from the germline V gene. The DNA for the CDR3 is TGTGCCAGCAGCGGTTTATCTTCCTACGAGCAGTACTTC. Amino acids: CASSGLSSYEQYF.

The chain employs TRBV5-1 and TRBJ2-1, with a tentative D call TRBD1 (5 bases). CDR3 size: 15 residues. Deletions cut 1 base from V and 2 bases from J, with 10 bases between. Germline CDR1 is SGHRS and CDR2 is YFSETQ. The CDR3 loop reads CASSLLWGPYNEQFF. The DNA of the CDR3 is TGCGCCAGCAGCTTGCTGTGGGGCCCCTACAATGAGCAGTTCTTC.

The CDR3 loop is CASSFSASGVETQYF. DNA of the CDR3: TGTGCCAGCAGCTTTTCGGCTAGCGGGGTAGAGACCCAGTACTTC. This sequence joins TRBV7-6 and TRBJ2-5, with TRBD2 matching over 9 bases. The V gene's germline CDR1 is SGHVS and CDR2 FNYEAQ. The CDR3 is made up of 15 amino acids. The junction had 6 bases not matched to a gene; V was cut back by 3 bases and J by 4 bases.

The chain uses TRBV12-1 and TRBJ2-2; the table's D call TRBD1 went unverified against the DNA. TRBV12-1 is classified as a pseudogene. The CDR3 loop spans 14 amino acids. CDR3 coding DNA: TGTGCCAGCAGCTTTTCTGGCCTTCCCGGGGAGCTGTTTTTT. Protein: CASSFSGLPGELFF.

The V gene is TRBV10-2, the J gene TRBJ2-3; 8 bases align to TRBD2. The CDR3 extends over 19 amino acids. Germline CDR1 WSHSY, CDR2 SAAADI. V shed 2 bases, J shed 4 bases, and the junction held 17 bases outside the gene matches. The DNA for the CDR3 is TGCGCCAGCAGTGAGAATAAGGCCTTATCAGCGGGGGTGGCAGATACGCAGTATTTT. Protein product: CASSENKALSAGVADTQYF.

The rearrangement uses TRBV5-1 and TRBJ2-3; 12 bases line up with TRBD2. This CDR3 is 17 amino acids long. CDR1 and CDR2 (germline): SGHRS, YFSETQ. V was pared by 0 bases and J by 1 base, with 3 bases of the junction left unmatched. The CDR3 bases are TGCGCCAGCAGCTTGGCCGGACTAGCGGGGCGCACAGATACGCAGTATTTT. This sequence encodes CASSLAGLAGRTDTQYF.

The chain has TRBV19 and TRBJ1-5; 9 nucleotides agree with TRBD1. The V segment lost 5 bases and the J segment 10 bases; nucleotides outside the gene matches: 12. The CDR3 runs to 15 residues. Germline assignment: CDR1 LNHDA and CDR2 SQIVND (reference sequence). The CDR3 DNA is TGTGCCAGTAGTCCAACCGGGACAGGGTGGGGACCCCAGCATTTT. Its translation is CASSPTGTGWGPQHF.